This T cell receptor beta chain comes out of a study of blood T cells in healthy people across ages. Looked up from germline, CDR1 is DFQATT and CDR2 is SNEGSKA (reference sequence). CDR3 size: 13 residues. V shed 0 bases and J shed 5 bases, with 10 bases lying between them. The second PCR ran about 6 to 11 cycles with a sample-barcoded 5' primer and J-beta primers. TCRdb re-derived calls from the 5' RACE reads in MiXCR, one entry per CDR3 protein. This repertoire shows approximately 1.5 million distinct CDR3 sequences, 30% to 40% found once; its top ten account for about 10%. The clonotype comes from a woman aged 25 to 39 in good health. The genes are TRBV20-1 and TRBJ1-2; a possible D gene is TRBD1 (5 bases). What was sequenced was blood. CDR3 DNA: TGCAGTGCTAGAGATTCAAGGGGTTATGGCTACACCTTC. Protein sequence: CSARDSRGYGYTF.